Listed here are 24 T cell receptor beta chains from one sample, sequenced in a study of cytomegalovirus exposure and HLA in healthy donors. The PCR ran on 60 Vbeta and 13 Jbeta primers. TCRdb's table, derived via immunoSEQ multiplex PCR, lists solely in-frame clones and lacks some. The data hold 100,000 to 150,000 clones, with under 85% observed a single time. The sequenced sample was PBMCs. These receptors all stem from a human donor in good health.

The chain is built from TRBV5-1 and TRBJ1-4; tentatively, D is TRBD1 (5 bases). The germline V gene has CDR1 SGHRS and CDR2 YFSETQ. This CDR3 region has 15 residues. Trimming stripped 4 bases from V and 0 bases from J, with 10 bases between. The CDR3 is CASSPATATNEKLFF. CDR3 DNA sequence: TGCGCCAGCAGCCCGGCGACAGCAACTAATGAAAAACTGTTTTTT.

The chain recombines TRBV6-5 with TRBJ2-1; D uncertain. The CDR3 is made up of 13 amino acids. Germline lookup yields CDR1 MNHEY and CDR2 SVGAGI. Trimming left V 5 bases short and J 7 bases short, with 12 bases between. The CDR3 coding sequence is TGTGCCAGCAGTAAGCCTGTGACTAATGAGCAGTTCTTC. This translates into CASSKPVTNEQFF.

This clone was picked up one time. CDR3 amino acids: CASSLAGRVGNSPLHF. CDR3 DNA sequence: TGTGCCAGCAGCTTGGCGGGCAGGGTTGGTAATTCACCCCTCCACTTT. The chain carries TRBV5-4 and TRBJ1-6, with a possible D match to TRBD1 (5 bases). CDR1 and CDR2 (germline): SGHNT, YYREEE (reference sequence). The CDR3 is 16 amino acids. V lost 0 bases and J lost 6, with 13 bases in between.

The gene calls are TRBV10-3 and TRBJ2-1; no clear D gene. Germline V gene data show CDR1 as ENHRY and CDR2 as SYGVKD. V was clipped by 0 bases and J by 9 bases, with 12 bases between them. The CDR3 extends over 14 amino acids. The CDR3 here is CAISESRSGVEQFF. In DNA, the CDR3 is TGTGCCATCAGTGAGTCCCGGAGTGGCGTTGAGCAGTTCTTC.

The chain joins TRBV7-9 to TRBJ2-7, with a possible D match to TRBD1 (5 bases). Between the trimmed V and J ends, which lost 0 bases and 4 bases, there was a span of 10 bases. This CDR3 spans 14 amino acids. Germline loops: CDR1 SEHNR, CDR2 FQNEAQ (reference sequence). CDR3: CASSLAGVKYEQYF. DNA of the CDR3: TGTGCCAGCAGCTTAGCAGGGGTGAAGTACGAGCAGTACTTC.

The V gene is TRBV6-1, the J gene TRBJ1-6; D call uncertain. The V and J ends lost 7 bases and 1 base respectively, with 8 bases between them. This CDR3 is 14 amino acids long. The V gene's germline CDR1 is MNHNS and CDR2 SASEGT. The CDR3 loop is CASTQRSYNSPLHF. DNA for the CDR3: TGTGCCAGCACGCAACGGTCCTATAATTCACCCCTCCACTTT.

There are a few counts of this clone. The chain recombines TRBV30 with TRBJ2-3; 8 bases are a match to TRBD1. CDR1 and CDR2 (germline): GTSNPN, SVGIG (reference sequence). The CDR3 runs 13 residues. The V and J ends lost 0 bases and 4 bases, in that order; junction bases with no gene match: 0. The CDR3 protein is CAWSVQGADTQYF. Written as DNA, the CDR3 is TGTGCCTGGAGTGTACAGGGGGCAGATACGCAGTATTTT.

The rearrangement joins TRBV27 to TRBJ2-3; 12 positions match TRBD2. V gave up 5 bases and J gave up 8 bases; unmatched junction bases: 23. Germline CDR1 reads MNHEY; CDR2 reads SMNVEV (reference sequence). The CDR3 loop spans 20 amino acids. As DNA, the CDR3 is TGTGCCAGCAGTCCACTAGTCCCGGGACTAGCGGGTCGAGGCTGGAGTACGCAGTATTTT. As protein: CASSPLVPGLAGRGWSTQYF.

The CDR3 DNA follows: TGTGCCAGCAGCCAGACTAGCGGGAGGATCCAAGAGACCCAGTACTTC. This codes for CASSQTSGRIQETQYF. V gene TRBV7-8 combines with J gene TRBJ2-5; TRBD2 aligns across 13 bases. Per the germline V gene, CDR1 is SGHVS and CDR2 is FQNEAQ. Trimming at V came to 5 bases and at J to 1 base, leaving 4 bases not matched to a gene. The CDR3 is made up of 16 amino acids.

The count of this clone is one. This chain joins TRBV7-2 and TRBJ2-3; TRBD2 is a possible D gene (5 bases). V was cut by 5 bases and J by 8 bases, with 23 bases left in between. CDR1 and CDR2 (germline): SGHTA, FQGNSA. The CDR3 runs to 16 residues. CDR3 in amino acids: CASSPAAAAGISTQYF. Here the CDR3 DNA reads TGTGCCAGCAGCCCAGCAGCAGCCGCCGGGATAAGTACGCAGTATTTT.

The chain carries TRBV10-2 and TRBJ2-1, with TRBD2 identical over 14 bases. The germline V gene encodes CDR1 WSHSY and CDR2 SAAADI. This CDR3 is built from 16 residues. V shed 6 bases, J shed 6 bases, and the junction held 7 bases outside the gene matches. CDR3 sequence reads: CASRAGLAGDFNEQFF. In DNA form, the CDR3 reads TGCGCCAGCAGGGCGGGACTAGCGGGAGACTTCAATGAGCAGTTCTTC.

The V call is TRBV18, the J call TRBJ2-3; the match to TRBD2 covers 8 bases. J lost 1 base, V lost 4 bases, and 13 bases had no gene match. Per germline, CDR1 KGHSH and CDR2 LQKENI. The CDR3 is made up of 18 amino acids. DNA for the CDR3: TGTGCCAGCTCACTAGGACTCGTGCCAGCGGGAGGCACAGATACGCAGTATTTT. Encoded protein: CASSLGLVPAGGTDTQYF.

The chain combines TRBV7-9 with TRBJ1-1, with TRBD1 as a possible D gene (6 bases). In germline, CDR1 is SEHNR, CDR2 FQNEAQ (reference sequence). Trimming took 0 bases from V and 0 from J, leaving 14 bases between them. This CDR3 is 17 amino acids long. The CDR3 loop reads CASSLAKVQGLNTEAFF. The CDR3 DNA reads TGTGCCAGCAGCTTAGCGAAAGTACAGGGTTTGAACACTGAAGCTTTCTTT.

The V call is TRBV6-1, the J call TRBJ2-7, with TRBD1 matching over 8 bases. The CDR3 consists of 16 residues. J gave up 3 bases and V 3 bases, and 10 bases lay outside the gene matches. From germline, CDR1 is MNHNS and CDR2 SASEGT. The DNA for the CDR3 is TGTGCCAGCAGTGAGCAGGACAGGGTCGTTGTCTACGAGCAGTACTTC. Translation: CASSEQDRVVVYEQYF.

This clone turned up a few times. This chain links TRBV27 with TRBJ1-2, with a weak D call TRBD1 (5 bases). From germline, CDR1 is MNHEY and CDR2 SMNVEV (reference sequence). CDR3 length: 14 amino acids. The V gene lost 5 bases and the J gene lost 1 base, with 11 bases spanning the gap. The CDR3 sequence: CASSEAGINYGYTF. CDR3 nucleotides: TGTGCCAGCAGTGAGGCAGGGATTAACTATGGCTACACCTTC.

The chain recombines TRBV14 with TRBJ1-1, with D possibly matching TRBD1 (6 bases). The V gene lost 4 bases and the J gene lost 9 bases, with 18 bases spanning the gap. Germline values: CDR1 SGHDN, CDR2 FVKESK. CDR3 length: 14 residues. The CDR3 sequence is CASSLFSGQLKAFF. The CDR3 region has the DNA TGTGCCAGCAGCCTCTTTTCGGGACAATTGAAAGCTTTCTTT. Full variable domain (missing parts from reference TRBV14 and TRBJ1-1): EAGVTQFPSHSVIEKGQTVTLRCDPISGHDNLYWYRRVMGKEIKFLLHFVKESKQDESGMPNNRFLAERTGGTYSTLKVQPAELEDSGVYFCASSLFSGQLKAFFGQGTRLTVV.

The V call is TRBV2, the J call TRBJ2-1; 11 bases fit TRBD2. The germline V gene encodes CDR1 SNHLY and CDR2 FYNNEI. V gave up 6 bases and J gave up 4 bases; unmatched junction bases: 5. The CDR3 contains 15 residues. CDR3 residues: CASRGVAGGYNEQFF. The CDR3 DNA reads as TGTGCCAGCAGGGGGGTAGCGGGGGGGTACAATGAGCAGTTCTTC.

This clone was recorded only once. DNA of the CDR3: TGTGCCAGCAGCTTAAACTTGAACACTGAAGCTTTCTTT. Its protein is CASSLNLNTEAFF. The genes are TRBV11-3 and TRBJ1-1; D not certain. V lost 2 bases, J lost 0 bases, and 4 bases lay in between. Germline assignment: CDR1 SGHNT and CDR2 YENEEA. The length of the CDR3 is 13 residues. Using reference TRBV11-3 and TRBJ1-1 for the parts outside the CDR3, the full variable domain is EAGVVQSPRYKIIEKKQPVAFWCNPISGHNTLYWYLQNLGQGPELLIRYENEEAVDDSQLPKDRFSAERLKGVDSTLKIQPAELGDSAVYLCASSLNLNTEAFFGQGTRLTVV.

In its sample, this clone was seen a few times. The CDR3 region has the DNA TGCAGCGTTGAAGCAAGGACATCCACTGAAGCTTTCTTT. Its protein is CSVEARTSTEAFF. The chain is built from TRBV29-1 and TRBJ1-1, with D maybe TRBD1 (5 bases). Germline CDR1 is SQVTM and CDR2 is ANQGSEA. The ends were cut back, 1 base at V and 4 bases at J, with 10 bases in the middle. The length of the CDR3 is 13 residues.

The CDR3 DNA sequence: TGTGCCAGCAGCCAAGGACTAGCGGGGAGAAAAGAGACCCAGTACTTC. Protein: CASSQGLAGRKETQYF. This sequence joins TRBV14 and TRBJ2-5; 11 bases agree with TRBD2. The CDR3 has 16 amino acids. Per the germline V gene, CDR1 is SGHDN and CDR2 is FVKESK. J was trimmed by 3 bases and V by 1 base; bases with no gene match: 4.

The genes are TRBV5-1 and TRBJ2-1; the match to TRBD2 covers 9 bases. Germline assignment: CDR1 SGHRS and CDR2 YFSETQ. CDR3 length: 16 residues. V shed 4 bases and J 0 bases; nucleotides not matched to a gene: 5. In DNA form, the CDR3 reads TGCGCCAGCAGCGGGGGTAGCGGGAGCTCCTACAATGAGCAGTTCTTC. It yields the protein CASSGGSGSSYNEQFF. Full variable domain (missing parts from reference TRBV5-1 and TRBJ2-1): KAGVTQTPRYLIKTRGQQVTLSCSPISGHRSVSWYQQTPGQGLQFLFEYFSETQRNKGNFPGRFSGRQFSNSRSEMNVSTLELGDSALYLCASSGGSGSSYNEQFFGPGTRLTVL.

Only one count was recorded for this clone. CDR3 DNA sequence: TGTGCCAGCAGCCAAGCAGGGACAGAGTACAATGAGCAGTTCTTC. Translation: CASSQAGTEYNEQFF. The chain recombines TRBV4-2 with TRBJ2-1; 7 nucleotides agree with TRBD1. CDR1 and CDR2 (germline): LGHNA, YNFKEQ. The CDR3 has 15 residues. With V trimmed by 1 base and J by 4 bases, 4 bases remained unmatched.

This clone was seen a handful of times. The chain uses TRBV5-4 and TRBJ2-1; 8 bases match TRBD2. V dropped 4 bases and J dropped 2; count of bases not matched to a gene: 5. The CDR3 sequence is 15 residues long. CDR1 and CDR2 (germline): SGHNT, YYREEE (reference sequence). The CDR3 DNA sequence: TGTGCCAGCAGCCGGGGGGGGGTCACCTACAATGAGCAGTTCTTC. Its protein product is CASSRGGVTYNEQFF.

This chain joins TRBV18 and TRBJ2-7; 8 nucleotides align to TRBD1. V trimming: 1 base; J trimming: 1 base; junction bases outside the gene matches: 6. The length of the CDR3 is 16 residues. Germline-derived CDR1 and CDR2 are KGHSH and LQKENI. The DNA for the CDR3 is TGTGCCAGCTCACCACGGGGACAGGACATATCCTACGAGCAGTACTTC. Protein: CASSPRGQDISYEQYF.